A single sample gave rise to the 29 T cell receptor beta chains below, sequenced in a study of molecular identifiers for immune sequencing clone quantification. TCRdb processed the PCR reads anew with MiXCR; each CDR3 protein has one entry. Of hundreds of thousands of distinct CDR3 sequences in the sample, about 20% were seen once. The material sequenced was naive CD8+ T cells from blood, with Jurkat cell RNA spiked in. The subset was: FACS-sorted CD8+CD4-CCR7+CD45RA+ naive T cells. The receptors shown here come from a human donor in good health. Some libraries in this study had Jurkat cell RNA spiked in.

The sample holds many counts of this clonotype. The genes are TRBV28 and TRBJ2-7; maybe TRBD1 (7 bases). The germline CDR1 and CDR2 sequences are MDHEN and SYDVKM. The CDR3 contains 13 residues. V shed 10 bases and J shed 4 bases, with 17 bases lying between them. The CDR3 DNA is TGTGCCACCCTGAGACAGGGAGGTTACGAGCAGTACTTC. Translated: CATLRQGGYEQYF.

This clonotype was recorded many times. The V and J genes are TRBV4-1 and TRBJ2-1; 9 bases are a match to TRBD1. The CDR3 consists of 15 residues. From germline, CDR1 is MGHRA and CDR2 YSYEKL. V shed 0 bases, J shed 6 bases, and the junction held 3 bases outside the gene matches. CDR3 sequence reads: CASSQDKGQGNEQFF. In DNA form, the CDR3 reads TGCGCCAGCAGCCAAGATAAGGGACAGGGCAATGAGCAGTTCTTC.

This clonotype was detected ten times or more. The chain recombines TRBV27 with TRBJ2-7; D ambiguous. This CDR3 comprises 12 residues. Germline V gene data show CDR1 as MNHEY and CDR2 as SMNVEV (reference sequence). V lost 6 bases to trimming and J lost 2 bases, with 8 bases between them. The CDR3 region is CASSPNTYEQYF. As DNA, the CDR3 is TGTGCCAGCAGCCCAAACACCTACGAGCAGTACTTC.

This clonotype was seen repeatedly, ten times or more. The chain carries TRBV4-1 and TRBJ2-3, with a possible D match to TRBD2 (5 bases). V lost 1 base and J lost 6, with 14 bases in between. Germline lookup yields CDR1 MGHRA and CDR2 YSYEKL. The CDR3 length is 15 residues. CDR3 region: CASSQVRTGLDTQYF. DNA of the CDR3: TGCGCCAGCAGCCAAGTTAGGACGGGATTGGATACGCAGTATTTT.

The table lists this clonotype with many counts. The chain recombines TRBV9 with TRBJ2-1; 14 bases fit TRBD2. This CDR3 has 19 residues. Germline V lookup: CDR1 SGDLS, CDR2 YYNGEE. The J segment lost 0 bases and the V segment lost 3 bases, leaving 8 bases of the junction unmatched. As DNA, the CDR3 is TGTGCCAGCAGCGGAACCGGGACTAGCGGGGGAAGCTCCTACAATGAGCAGTTCTTC. It is translated as CASSGTGTSGGSSYNEQFF. Looking up the rest from reference TRBV9 and TRBJ2-1 gives the full variable domain: DSGVTQTPKHLITATGQRVTLRCSPRSGDLSVYWYQQSLDQGLQFLIQYYNGEERAKGNILERFSAQQFPDLHSELNLSSLELGDSALYFCASSGTGTSGGSSYNEQFFGPGTRLTVL.

In this sample, this clonotype turned up many times. The V call is TRBV4-3, the J call TRBJ1-3; no firm D call. There are 16 residues in the CDR3. Germline CDR1 LGHNA, CDR2 YSLEER. With 2 bases removed from V and 0 bases from J, the gap between germline ends came to 11 bases. CDR3 amino acids: CASSQRLTGSGNTIYF. The CDR3 region has the DNA TGCGCCAGCAGCCAACGTCTGACGGGCTCTGGAAACACCATATATTTT.

This clonotype was counted many times. The V call is TRBV27, the J call TRBJ2-3, with a tentative D call TRBD1 (5 bases). Germline V gives CDR1 MNHEY, CDR2 SMNVEV (reference sequence). V lost 5 bases and J 0 bases, leaving 15 bases between the germline ends. The CDR3 is 16 amino acids. In nucleotides, the CDR3 is TGTGCCAGCAGTCCGCAGGGTCTAACTAGCACAGATACGCAGTATTTT. This gives the protein CASSPQGLTSTDTQYF.

J is TRBJ2-5 and V is TRBV7-8; 7 nucleotides match TRBD2. The CDR3 totals 18 residues. The V gene's germline CDR1 is SGHVS and CDR2 FQNEAQ. The trim removed 1 base at V and 5 bases at J, leaving 16 bases unmatched. The CDR3 DNA sequence: TGTGCCAGCAGCTTAGAGGGCTGGGGGGGGGGTCTAGGCGAGACCCAGTACTTC. It codes for CASSLEGWGGGLGETQYF.

This clonotype was counted a few times. The rearrangement links TRBV6-2 or TRBV6-3 to TRBJ1-1; a possible D gene is TRBD1 (5 bases). This CDR3 region has 15 residues. The germline V and J ends were trimmed by 6 bases and 1 base, with 15 bases remaining between them. Germline assignment: CDR1 MNHEY and CDR2 SVGEGT. The CDR3 region is CASSSSITGNTEAFF. DNA for the CDR3: TGTGCCAGCAGCTCCTCTATTACAGGGAACACTGAAGCTTTCTTT.

The count of this clonotype is one. Being one base from a much bigger clone, this may be a read error. The J gene is TRBJ2-5, the V gene TRBV27, with TRBD1 matching 7 bases. The V and J ends lost 6 bases and 0 bases, in that order; junction bases with no gene match: 16. This CDR3 region has 18 residues. Germline CDR1 reads MNHEY; CDR2 reads SMNVEV (reference sequence). This chain's CDR3 is CASRGSGKGAKNQETQYF. The CDR3 DNA follows: TGTGCCAGCAGAGGAAGTGGAAAGGGGGCCAAGAACCAAGAGACCCAGTACTTC.

This clonotype was found many times. V usage is TRBV6-1 and J usage is TRBJ2-7; perhaps TRBD1 as D (6 bases). Deletions cut 3 bases from V and 2 bases from J, with 14 bases between. The CDR3 runs to 15 residues. The germline CDR1 and CDR2 sequences are MNHNS and SASEGT. CDR3 bases: TGTGCCAGCAGTGATCCATCGACAGGAGCCTACGAGCAGTACTTC. Amino acid sequence: CASSDPSTGAYEQYF.

There are many counts of this clonotype. The rearrangement links TRBV9 to TRBJ2-5; 7 bases line up with TRBD1. Trimming cost V 0 bases and J 4 bases; bases outside gene matches: 6. The CDR3 is 15 amino acids. In germline, CDR1 is SGDLS, CDR2 YYNGEE. CDR3 amino acids: CASSVAPGGIETQYF. The CDR3 DNA follows: TGTGCCAGCAGCGTAGCTCCAGGGGGTATAGAGACCCAGTACTTC. Drawing the rest from reference TRBV9 and TRBJ2-5, the complete variable domain is DSGVTQTPKHLITATGQRVTLRCSPRSGDLSVYWYQQSLDQGLQFLIQYYNGEERAKGNILERFSAQQFPDLHSELNLSSLELGDSALYFCASSVAPGGIETQYFGPGTRLLVL.

This clonotype was seen at least ten times. The chain is built from TRBV20-1 and TRBJ1-1; D might be TRBD1 (6 bases). Germline V gene sequence: CDR1 DFQATT, CDR2 SNEGSKA (reference sequence). Trimming took 0 bases from V and 1 from J, leaving 18 bases between them. The CDR3 spans 17 residues. CDR3 nucleotide sequence: TGCAGTGCTAGAGATGGGGCGGGGGCGTTCACGAACACTGAAGCTTTCTTT. Translation: CSARDGAGAFTNTEAFF.

This clonotype was seen ten or more times. The V call is TRBV3-1, the J call TRBJ1-1; the D is unclear. The CDR3 is 14 residues long. Per germline, CDR1 LGHDT and CDR2 YNNKEL (reference sequence). Deletions cut 0 bases from V and 3 bases from J, with 8 bases between. The CDR3 DNA reads as TGTGCCAGCAGCCAAGAAGCAGGTGACACTGAAGCTTTCTTT. Amino acid sequence: CASSQEAGDTEAFF.

The genes are TRBV10-2 and TRBJ1-4; a weak D match, TRBD1 (6 bases). The V gene's germline CDR1 is WSHSY and CDR2 SAAADI. This CDR3 is 11 amino acids long. Trimming stripped 3 bases from V and 16 bases from J, with 12 bases between. CDR3: CASSDRGVAFF. The CDR3 DNA is TGCGCCAGCAGTGACAGGGGAGTCGCGTTTTTT.

On this clonotype itself: A read error is possible here, since a much larger clone lies one base away. This chain connects TRBV14 to TRBJ1-6, with D possibly TRBD1 on 6 matching bases. The CDR3 has 18 amino acids. CDR1 SGHDN and CDR2 FVKESK come from the germline V gene. The CDR3 here is CVSSHALTGSSYNSPLHF. The CDR3 DNA follows: TGTGTCAGCAGCCACGCTCTCACAGGGAGCTCCTATAATTCACCCCTCCACTTT.

This clonotype was found a few times. The V call is TRBV28, the J call TRBJ2-7; D remains ambiguous. The CDR3 contains 14 residues. The germline CDR1 and CDR2 sequences are MDHEN and SYDVKM. Trimming took 3 bases from V and 4 from J, leaving 13 bases between them. The CDR3 coding sequence is TGTGCCAGCAGTTTTCGGGCACGTACTTACGAGCAGTACTTC. This gives the protein CASSFRARTYEQYF.

This clonotype was counted ten times or more. This rearrangement joins TRBV13 to TRBJ2-7, with TRBD2 identical over 8 bases. Germline-derived CDR1 and CDR2 are PRHDT and FYEKMQ (reference sequence). The CDR3 has 14 amino acids. With 2 bases clipped from V and 7 bases from J, the junction kept 7 bases outside the gene matches. CDR3 amino acids: CASSLFGRADEQYF. The CDR3 nucleotides are TGTGCCAGCAGCTTATTCGGGAGGGCCGATGAGCAGTACTTC.

There are many counts of this clonotype. The V call is TRBV4-3, the J call TRBJ2-7; D tentatively reads TRBD1 or TRBD2 (5 bases each). Trimming pared 4 bases from V and 3 bases from J, leaving 16 bases between. Germline V gene lookup returns CDR1 LGHNA and CDR2 YSLEER. This CDR3 spans 15 amino acids. CDR3 DNA: TGCGCCAGCAGCCTAGAGAGGACGGGGCTCTACGAGCAGTACTTC. The encoded protein is CASSLERTGLYEQYF.

This clonotype was recorded a few times. The gene calls are TRBV9 and TRBJ2-1, with 8 bases matching TRBD2. The CDR3 is made up of 16 amino acids. The germline CDR1 and CDR2 sequences are SGDLS and YYNGEE. V shed 0 bases and J 2 bases; nucleotides not matched to a gene: 4. CDR3 DNA sequence: TGTGCCAGCAGCGTAGCTCGTAGCGGGGCCTACAATGAGCAGTTCTTC. Translation: CASSVARSGAYNEQFF. Variable domain in full (rest from reference TRBV9 and TRBJ2-1): DSGVTQTPKHLITATGQRVTLRCSPRSGDLSVYWYQQSLDQGLQFLIQYYNGEERAKGNILERFSAQQFPDLHSELNLSSLELGDSALYFCASSVARSGAYNEQFFGPGTRLTVL.

This clonotype was seen repeatedly, ten times or more. The genes are TRBV7-3 and TRBJ1-1, with D perhaps matching TRBD1 (6 bases). V was clipped by 6 bases and J by 5 bases, with 13 bases between them. The CDR3 has 13 amino acids. Germline CDR1 and CDR2: SGHTA and FQGTGA. The CDR3 sequence is CASSDRLGTEAFF. Here the CDR3 DNA reads TGTGCCAGCAGTGACAGGCTGGGGACTGAAGCTTTCTTT.

This clonotype was recorded at least ten times. The V call is TRBV10-3, the J call TRBJ1-5; D unresolved. This CDR3 comprises 15 residues. Germline V gives CDR1 ENHRY, CDR2 SYGVKD. The V end was cut by 0 bases, the J end by 4 bases, with 10 bases between. The CDR3 sequence is CAISESGGSNQPQHF. The CDR3 nucleotides read TGTGCCATCAGTGAGTCGGGCGGTTCGAATCAGCCCCAGCATTTT.

Worth noting for this clonotype: A much bigger clone sits one base away, suggesting this may be a read error. V is TRBV5-6 and J is TRBJ1-3; no reliable D call. Per the germline V gene, CDR1 is SGHDT and CDR2 is YYEEEE. The CDR3 is made up of 13 amino acids. Between the trimmed V and J ends, which lost 6 bases and 8 bases, there was a span of 15 bases. The CDR3 spells CASNFGEADTIYF. CDR3 nucleotides: TGTGCCAGCAACTTCGGTGAAGCGGACACCATATATTTT.

As for this clonotype: This may be a read error: a much more frequent sequence differs by one nucleotide. The conserved closing phenylalanine or tryptophan is absent in this CDR3, likely reflecting a read error. The rearrangement joins TRBV7-2 to TRBJ1-3; D not resolved. The V end lost 0 bases, the J end lost 4 bases, and 4 bases lay between the germline ends. This CDR3 spans 13 amino acids. From germline, CDR1 is SGHTA and CDR2 FQGNSA. The CDR3 DNA reads TGTGCCAGCAGCTTAGCTGGCGGAAACACCATATATTCT. It yields the protein CASSLAGGNTIYS.

This clonotype was recorded at least ten times. The chain uses TRBV7-9 and TRBJ1-1; D is undetermined. The CDR3 has 13 amino acids. V shed 6 bases and J shed 4 bases, with 12 bases lying between them. Germline assignment: CDR1 SEHNR and CDR2 FQNEAQ (reference sequence). CDR3 in amino acids: CASSLPPSTEAFF. The CDR3 DNA sequence: TGTGCCAGCAGTTTGCCCCCTAGCACTGAAGCTTTCTTT.

On this clonotype: A single base separates this from a much larger clone, so it may be a read error. The CDR3 end shows no conserved phenylalanine or tryptophan, and so a read error is likely. The rearrangement joins TRBV2 to TRBJ2-1; D gene ambiguous. Deletions cut 8 bases from V and 7 bases from J, with 18 bases between. From germline, CDR1 is SNHLY and CDR2 FYNNEI. The CDR3 totals 14 residues. CDR3 region: CASDVPSQANEQFL. The DNA of the CDR3 is TGTGCCAGCGACGTTCCTTCGCAGGCTAATGAGCAGTTCCTC.

This clonotype has at least ten counts. This chain uses TRBV27 with TRBJ1-1, with TRBD1 identical over 7 bases. The CDR3 sequence is 15 residues long. Looked up from germline, CDR1 is MNHEY and CDR2 is SMNVEV (reference sequence). Trimming took 2 bases from V and 4 from J; bases not matched to a gene: 7. Written as DNA, the CDR3 is TGTGCCAGCAGTTTACAGACAGGGTATGGCACTGAAGCTTTCTTT. Its translation: CASSLQTGYGTEAFF.

At least ten counts were recorded for this clonotype. This chain joins TRBV7-9 and TRBJ2-7; 10 nucleotides agree with TRBD2. This CDR3 has 15 amino acids. V was pared by 3 bases and J by 6 bases, with 8 bases of the junction left unmatched. The V gene's germline CDR1 is SEHNR and CDR2 FQNEAQ (reference sequence). This CDR3 reads CASSFSLAGAGEQYF. As DNA, the CDR3 is TGTGCCAGCAGCTTCTCCCTAGCGGGAGCTGGCGAGCAGTACTTC. Variable domain in full (rest from reference TRBV7-9 and TRBJ2-7): DTGVSQNPRHKITKRGQNVTFRCDPISEHNRLYWYRQTLGQGPEFLTYFQNEAQLEKSRLLSDRFSAERPKGSFSTLEIQRTEQGDSAMYLCASSFSLAGAGEQYFGPGTRLTVT.

The CDR3 protein is CASRDRDTTGELFF. The CDR3 DNA follows: TGTGCCAGCAGAGACCGGGACACCACCGGGGAGCTGTTTTTT. The chain carries TRBV28 and TRBJ2-2; D is possibly TRBD1 (6 bases). The CDR3 runs 14 residues. Germline lookup yields CDR1 MDHEN and CDR2 SYDVKM. The germline V and J ends were trimmed by 6 bases and 4 bases, with 12 bases remaining between them.